This passage covers 9 T cell receptor beta chains from one sample sequenced in a study of PD-1 blockade in classical Hodgkin lymphoma. All the patients suffered relapse after autologous stem cell transplantation, and brentuximab vedotin exposure differed. The data were produced by immunoSEQ multiplex PCR, yet TCRdb's version contains in-frame clones alone and is incomplete. The table includes about 43,000 clones, 65% to 85% detected once. The specimen was peripheral blood mononuclear cells (PBMCs), collected before the second cycle of nivolumab. Receptors were obtained from a human donor with classical Hodgkin lymphoma.

CDR3 DNA sequence: TGTGCCAGCAGTTACTCTGCTCTAGCGGGGGCCTACGAGCAGTACTTC. This gives the protein CASSYSALAGAYEQYF. The genes are TRBV6-6 and TRBJ2-7; 10 bases map to TRBD2. The CDR3 totals 16 residues. V was clipped by 0 bases and J by 2 bases; unmatched bases: 4. CDR1 and CDR2 from the germline V gene are MNHNY and SVGAGI (reference sequence).

The chain couples TRBV7-3 to TRBJ1-2; D is unclear. Germline-derived CDR1 and CDR2 are SGHTA and FQGTGA. Deletions cut 1 base from V and 0 bases from J, with 6 bases between. The CDR3 covers 14 residues. This chain's CDR3 is CASSLSRANYGYTF. CDR3 nucleotide sequence: TGTGCCAGCAGCTTAAGTCGAGCTAACTATGGCTACACCTTC. The entire variable domain, with the rest obtained from reference TRBV7-3 and TRBJ1-2, is as follows: GAGVSQTPSNKVTEKGKYVELRCDPISGHTALYWYRQSLGQGPEFLIYFQGTGAADDSGLPNDRFFAVRPEGSVSTLKIQRTERGDSAVYLCASSLSRANYGYTFGSGTRLTVV.

The chain uses TRBV14 and TRBJ2-7, with D hard to call. Germline values: CDR1 SGHDN, CDR2 FVKESK. The V end lost 1 base, the J end lost 0 bases, and 10 bases lay between the germline ends. The CDR3 has 15 residues. DNA for the CDR3: TGTGCCAGCAGCCAAGCCGCGGCAGTCTCCTACGAGCAGTACTTC. Its translation is CASSQAAAVSYEQYF.

This chain uses TRBV9 with TRBJ1-1; possibly TRBD1 for D (5 bases). CDR1 SGDLS and CDR2 YYNGEE come from the germline V gene. V lost 5 bases, J lost 1 base, and 6 bases lay in between. The CDR3 runs 12 residues. The CDR3 bases are TGTGCCAGCAGGGGGCCGAACACTGAAGCTTTCTTT. Translation: CASRGPNTEAFF.

The V gene is TRBV14, the J gene TRBJ2-6; 7 nucleotides agree with TRBD1. V dropped 1 base and J dropped 4; count of bases not matched to a gene: 10. The germline V gene encodes CDR1 SGHDN and CDR2 FVKESK. The CDR3 is made up of 18 amino acids. The CDR3, as DNA: TGTGCCAGCAGCCAAGGGGGGACAGCTCTAACGGGGGCCAACGTCCTGACTTTC. This gives the protein CASSQGGTALTGANVLTF.

The chain recombines TRBV7-6 with TRBJ2-7; 8 nucleotides agree with TRBD1. In germline, CDR1 is SGHVS, CDR2 FNYEAQ. J lost 3 bases, V lost 5 bases, and 9 bases had no gene match. This CDR3 is 15 amino acids long. The CDR3 loop is CASSGEPGQVYEQYF. CDR3 DNA sequence: TGTGCCAGCAGCGGAGAACCGGGACAGGTCTACGAGCAGTACTTC.

The chain couples TRBV2 to TRBJ2-7, with 9 bases aligning to TRBD1. The germline CDR1 and CDR2 sequences are SNHLY and FYNNEI. The V segment lost 6 bases and the J segment 6 bases; nucleotides outside the gene matches: 9. The CDR3 is 14 amino acids. The CDR3 nucleotides read TGTGCCAGCAGGGCAACAGGGGGCCAGGGCGAGCAGTACTTC. Protein product: CASRATGGQGEQYF.

The chain is built from TRBV18 and TRBJ2-7; 7 positions match TRBD1. The CDR3 is made up of 14 amino acids. V gave up 6 bases and J gave up 3 bases; unmatched junction bases: 8. CDR1 is KGHSH and CDR2 is LQKENI in the germline V gene. CDR3 amino acids: CASSFTGADYEQYF. Here the CDR3 DNA reads TGTGCCAGCTCGTTCACAGGGGCAGACTACGAGCAGTACTTC.

The chain combines TRBV12-5 with TRBJ1-5; D remains ambiguous. Germline assignment: CDR1 LGHNT and CDR2 FRNRAP. The V end was cut by 7 bases, the J end by 5 bases, with 15 bases between. There are 14 residues in the CDR3. The CDR3 spells CASEGNGGDQPQHF. CDR3 bases: TGTGCTAGTGAGGGAAATGGAGGCGATCAGCCCCAGCATTTT.